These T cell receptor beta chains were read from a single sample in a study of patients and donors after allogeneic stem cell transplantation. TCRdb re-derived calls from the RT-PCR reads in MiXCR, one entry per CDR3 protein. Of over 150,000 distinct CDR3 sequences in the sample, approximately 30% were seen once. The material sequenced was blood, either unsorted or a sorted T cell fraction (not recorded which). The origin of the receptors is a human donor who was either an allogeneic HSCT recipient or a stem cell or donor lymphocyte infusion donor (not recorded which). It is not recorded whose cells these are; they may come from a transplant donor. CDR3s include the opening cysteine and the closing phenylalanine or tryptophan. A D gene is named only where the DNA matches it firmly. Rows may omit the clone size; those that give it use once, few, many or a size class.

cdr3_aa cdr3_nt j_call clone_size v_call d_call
CSVEESGQPQHF TGCAGCGTTGAAGAGTCTGGACAGCCCCAGCATTTT TRBJ1-5 many TRBV29-1 NA
CASSPSSGPNTGELFF TGCGCCAGCAGCCCCTCTAGCGGGCCCAACACCGGGGAGCTGTTTTTT TRBJ2-2 NA TRBV5-1 TRBD2
CASSSLARGDLTQYF TGTGCCAGCAGTTCCCTCGCCAGGGGGGATTTGACCCAGTACTTC TRBJ2-5 few TRBV12-3/TRBV12-4 NA
CATSRGDNQPQHF TGTGCCACCTCGCGCGGGGACAATCAGCCCCAGCATTTT TRBJ1-5 NA TRBV10-3 NA
CASSERDGTKAFF TGTGCCAGCAGTGAACGTGACGGGACTAAAGCTTTCTTT TRBJ1-1 NA TRBV2 NA
CASSFWGGQGGQNEQFF TGTGCCAGCAGTTTCTGGGGCGGACAGGGTGGACAGAATGAGCAGTTCTTC TRBJ2-1 NA TRBV12-3/TRBV12-4 TRBD1
CSVGWGDQPQHF TGCAGCGTTGGATGGGGGGATCAGCCCCAGCATTTT TRBJ1-5 many TRBV29-1 NA
CASRRGQETQYF TGTGCCAGCAGAAGGGGCCAAGAGACCCAGTACTTC TRBJ2-5 NA TRBV25-1 NA
CASTRDYGVNEQFF TGTGCCAGCACCCGTGATTATGGAGTGAATGAGCAGTTCTTC TRBJ2-1 NA TRBV27 NA
CASSWGTGTYEQYF TGCGCCAGCAGCTGGGGGACAGGGACCTACGAGCAGTACTTC TRBJ2-7 NA TRBV5-1 TRBD1
CASSYLAGGPYNEQFF TGTGCCAGCAGTTACTTAGCGGGAGGGCCCTACAATGAGCAGTTCTTC TRBJ2-1 NA TRBV6-2/TRBV6-3 TRBD2
CASSVTGEPYGYTF TGTGCCAGCAGCGTGACAGGGGAGCCCTATGGCTACACCTTC TRBJ1-2 NA TRBV9 TRBD1
CASTRKISFANSPLHF TGTGCCAGCACGCGAAAAATATCATTCGCAAATTCACCCCTCCACTTT TRBJ1-6 many TRBV4-2 NA
CASRGLAAYNEQFF TGTGCCAGCAGAGGACTAGCGGCATACAATGAGCAGTTCTTC TRBJ2-1 NA TRBV12-3/TRBV12-4 TRBD2
CASSFEGAGNQPQHF TGTGCCAGCAGTTTTGAGGGGGCCGGCAATCAGCCCCAGCATTTT TRBJ1-5 NA TRBV12-3/TRBV12-4 TRBD1
CASSLSNYLISTDTQYF TGTGCCAGCAGTTTATCCAATTACCTAATTAGCACAGATACGCAGTATTTT TRBJ2-3 once TRBV27 NA
CSARTSGRRGVYEQYF TGCAGTGCTAGGACTAGCGGGAGACGAGGCGTGTACGAGCAGTACTTC TRBJ2-7 NA TRBV20-1 TRBD2
CATSDAPGRASYNEQFF TGTGCCACCAGTGATGCCCCAGGGAGGGCAAGCTACAATGAGCAGTTCTTC TRBJ2-1 NA TRBV24-1 TRBD2